This T cell receptor beta chain appears in the sequencing data of a study of cytomegalovirus exposure and HLA in healthy donors (dated by TCRdb to 2016 to 2017). With respect to the entire study: In an earlier analysis of 587 of the donors, 276 Gb of sequence data and roughly 100 million unique TCR beta sequences from roughly 190 million T cells were reported. The later analysis used no new phenotypic data to find candidate immune exposures, relying instead on TCR beta sequences and their occurrence across donors. The study profiled the T cell repertoires of approximately 700 subjects by immunosequencing and related them to cytomegalovirus serostatus. Typing coverage varied by locus: roughly 620-630 donors for A, B, C, DRB1 and DQB1; 522 for DQA1; nearly 610 for DPA1; about 450 for DPB1. To predict cytomegalovirus infection status, the study combined high-throughput TCR immunosequencing, statistical association of individual TCRs with disease status, and machine learning. The aim of the study was to test whether cataloging public T cell receptors could identify signatures of past pathogen exposure. HLA typing included class I and class II loci at four-digit resolution. Genome-wide SNP genotypes for about 60% of the roughly 700 donors were used in a later genetic analysis, which treated that subset as a discovery cohort. Among the roughly 390 genotyped donors, approximately 76% belonged to the genetic ancestry cluster associated with self-reported Caucasian donors. Five DR-DQ haplotypes were treated as single units for association and clustering because of strong linkage in the cohort. Donor age, sex, ethnicity and CMV serostatus were collected together with the repertoire data. Besides the first cohort of under 700 subjects, a separate validation cohort made up of 120 different subjects was used. An earlier analysis of 587 of the donors used high-throughput TCR beta sequencing to judge whether each TCR beta V gene segment behaved as functional or pseudogenic. Every discovery cohort repertoire had been produced on one sequencing platform. To study patterns of TCR occurrence, a later analysis re-analyzed previously published TCR beta repertoires from 700 or so donors and added high-resolution HLA genotyping. An early release covering roughly 640 HLA-typed donors comprised approximately 300 gigabases of sequencing data and roughly 86 million unique TCR sequences. Among roughly 400 genotyped donors of the cohort, an average of approximately 220,000 unique TCR beta nucleotide sequences was sequenced per donor, of which roughly 17% were non-productive.

In total, more than 500 healthy bone marrow donors made up the cohort. At the time of sampling, all cohort members were nominally healthy, though unrecorded immune exposures were likely present. The donor was CMV seronegative and was included in the group of approximately 350 seronegative cohort members. A peripheral blood sample was collected from each donor, and TCR beta sequencing was performed on peripheral blood mononuclear cells. Genomic DNA extraction from the blood cell samples was performed with the Qiagen DNeasy Blood Extraction Kit. In the case of this clone: Its binding antigen is unknown. No base qualities exist here, and no much larger clone lies one base off it.

Library preparation used the immunoSEQ multiplex PCR assay. For the multiplex PCR, a mixture combining 60 forward primers for TCR Vbeta segments and 13 reverse primers for TCR Jbeta segments was used. Amplification of the CDR3 region of rearranged TCR beta genes was performed with a multiplex PCR assay on genomic DNA. The Illumina HiSeq System was used to sequence the amplified TCR beta libraries as 87-base-pair reads. As for how the authors treated the data: Across the 700 or so repertoires, a later analysis counted 78 million or so unique TCR beta chains, roughly 11 million of which were shared by at least two donors. Raw reads were error-corrected and collapsed into unique sequences with a nearest-neighbor algorithm that merged closely related sequences to remove PCR and sequencing errors. V, D and J gene segments were assigned by aligning CDR3 sequences to IMGT reference sequences. Each retained sequence needed at least a six-nucleotide match to both a V gene segment and a J gene segment. A rearrangement counted as productive if the CDR3 had no stop codons and remained in frame with V and J, and every other rearrangement counted as non-productive. Following IMGT convention, CDR3 was defined as the stretch from the second conserved V-encoded cysteine up to the conserved J-encoded phenylalanine. In an earlier analysis of 500 to 650 of the donors, sequences lacking an unambiguous match to a single V gene segment were excluded. An earlier analysis of fewer than 750 of the donors called V segments functional above 56.7% productive rearrangements and segregating when the between-donor standard deviation exceeded 5%. A statistical classification framework was built for diagnosing cytomegalovirus status from the catalog of TCR beta chain sequences. V and J gene assignment, in a later analysis, came from comparing TCR nucleotide sequences with IMGT/GENE-DB human TR gene sequences. Using the TCRdist pipeline, a later analysis assigned CDR3 sequences along with most-parsimonious VDJ recombination scenarios. In a later analysis, every TCR beta chain was defined by the combination of its CDR3 amino acid sequence and its V-gene family, and reads without a unique V-gene family were dropped. In a later analysis, around 600 highly shared, low-generation-probability nucleotide sequences were removed to address suspected cross-contamination and a sequencing artifact. In a later analysis, a clonal expansion index for each public chain was calculated from normalized within-repertoire ranks of inferred template counts. In a later analysis, generation probabilities were computed using a VDJ recombination model fitted to out-of-frame rearrangements, and the results were checked against IGoR. A later analysis scored TCR-TCR, TCR-HLA and TCR-CMV co-occurrence with hypergeometric tests, applying a repertoire-size bias correction to TCR pairs. False discovery rates were estimated in a later analysis by permuting HLA or CMV assignments 20 times. In a later analysis, co-occurring TCRs were grouped using DBSCAN, and TCRdist sequence similarity was added for clustering within HLA-allele-positive subsets. Co-occurrence clustering excluded repertoires with fewer than 30,000 or more than 120,000 public chains, plus five with anomalous nucleotide sharing. This is the immuneACCESS table as TCRdb keeps it, with only in-frame sequences that have V and J called. A part of the clones is gone; compared with another copy, unresolved V genes explain less than half, and the rest is unexplained. The D gene and trimming were derived from the DNA, and the V and J assignments and clone size from that table. In all, the sample holds 97,000 or so clones, and around 80% of those were seen once. The ten largest account for 1.4% of the sample.

Reading from cysteine to phenylalanine, the CDR3 counts 15 amino acids. The only DNA kept is the CDR3, 45 bases in frame from the first base. CDR1 and CDR2, per the germline V gene, are MRHNA and SNTAGT. Trimming accounts for 5 bases at V and 5 bases at J, while the number of junction bases matched to no gene is 2. General study outcomes and caveats: The authors suggested that the approach could potentially be extended to other disease states and immunological phenotypes. A later genetic analysis associated a missense DCLRE1C variant with V-gene and J-gene trimming of TCR beta chains, and an independent cohort replicated the association. Correlated functional status among segregating V segments might be attributable to linkage disequilibrium, but an unknown experimental factor could not be ruled out. Because some donors lacked HLA typing at each locus, the association tests relied only on the typed subset. In a later analysis, HLA-associated TCR beta chains were found to be more clonally expanded and to have lower generation probabilities than equally common non-associated chains. A further reported finding was that TCR beta sequences accurately predicted the HLA-A and HLA-B alleles for most subjects in the first cohort. Some IMGT-functional V segments, including TRBV6-2 and TRBV6-3, could not be distinguished by the 87-base-pair reads and were therefore excluded. A later genetic analysis reported fewer N-insertions in productive TCRs among donors in an Asian-associated ancestry cluster than the roughly 620-donor mean. Cytomegalovirus status was reported to be diagnosed by the classifier with high specificity and sensitivity in both the original and validation cohorts. Roughly uniform sequencing depth across donors was assumed in presence/absence analyses, although this assumption may not hold. This cohort had only TCR beta chains sequenced, and the lack of alpha or paired-chain data limited which features could be detected. In an earlier analysis of some 640 of the donors, most TCR beta V segments were observed in productive rearrangements about 87% or about 30% of the time, broadly matching IMGT annotations. About 17 rarely observed V segments, including chromosome 9 orphons, were excluded from the earlier analysis of several hundred of the donors because counts were too low. The study gave a list of 150 to 200 TCR beta chains associated with cytomegalovirus. The sequencing pipeline was judged likely to have produced a cluster of highly shared sequence variants as a technical artifact. According to a later analysis, TCR association rates differed among HLA loci, with DRB1 alleles showing the most associated TCRs and HLA-C alleles showing the fewest. The only immune exposure information available for the cohort was CMV serostatus. Most TCR sequences were observed very rarely across donors, whereas some public TCRs were present in many individuals. A later analysis associated 16,951 TCR beta sequences with specific HLA alleles at a false discovery rate of 0.05. In a later analysis, most CMV-associated TCR beta chains were found to appear HLA-restricted, with HLA associations seemingly driven largely by CMV exposure. Assigning TCR associations to individual alleles was difficult when HLA alleles, especially DR and DQ, strongly co-occurred. In vitro tests confirmed that a few of the cytomegalovirus-associated TCR beta chains recognize cytomegalovirus antigens. Several of the top co-occurrence clusters appeared to be linked to parvovirus B19, influenza, CMV and Epstein-Barr virus, according to a later analysis.

The receptor comes from a man aged 35 to 55 in good health and CMV-seronegative. Sequencing was performed on PBMCs. Recombination linked TRBV6-4 to TRBJ2-1; the junction holds 14 bases that match TRBD2. The nucleotides are TGTGCCAGCAGTCCGGGACTAGCGGGAGACAATGAGCAGTTCTTC. Protein translation: CASSPGLAGDNEQFF.